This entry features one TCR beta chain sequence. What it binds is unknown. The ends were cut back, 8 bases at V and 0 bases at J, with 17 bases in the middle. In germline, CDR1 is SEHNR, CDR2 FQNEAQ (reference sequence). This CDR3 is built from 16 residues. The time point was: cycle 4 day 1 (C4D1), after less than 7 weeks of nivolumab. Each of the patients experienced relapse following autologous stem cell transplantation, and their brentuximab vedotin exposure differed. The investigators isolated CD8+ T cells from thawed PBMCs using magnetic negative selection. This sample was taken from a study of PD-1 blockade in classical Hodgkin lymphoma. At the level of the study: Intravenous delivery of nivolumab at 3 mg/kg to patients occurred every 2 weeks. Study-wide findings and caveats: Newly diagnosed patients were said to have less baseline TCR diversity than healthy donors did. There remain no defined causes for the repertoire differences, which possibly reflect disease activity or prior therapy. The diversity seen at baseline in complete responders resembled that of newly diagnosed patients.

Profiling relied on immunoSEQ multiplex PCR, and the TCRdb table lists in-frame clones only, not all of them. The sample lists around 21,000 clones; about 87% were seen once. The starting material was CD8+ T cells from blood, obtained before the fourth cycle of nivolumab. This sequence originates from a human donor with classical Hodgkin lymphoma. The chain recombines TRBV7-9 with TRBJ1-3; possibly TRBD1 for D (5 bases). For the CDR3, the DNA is TGTGCCAGCCTAGCGGGGACGGCCGACTCTGGAAACACCATATATTTT. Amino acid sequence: CASLAGTADSGNTIYF.